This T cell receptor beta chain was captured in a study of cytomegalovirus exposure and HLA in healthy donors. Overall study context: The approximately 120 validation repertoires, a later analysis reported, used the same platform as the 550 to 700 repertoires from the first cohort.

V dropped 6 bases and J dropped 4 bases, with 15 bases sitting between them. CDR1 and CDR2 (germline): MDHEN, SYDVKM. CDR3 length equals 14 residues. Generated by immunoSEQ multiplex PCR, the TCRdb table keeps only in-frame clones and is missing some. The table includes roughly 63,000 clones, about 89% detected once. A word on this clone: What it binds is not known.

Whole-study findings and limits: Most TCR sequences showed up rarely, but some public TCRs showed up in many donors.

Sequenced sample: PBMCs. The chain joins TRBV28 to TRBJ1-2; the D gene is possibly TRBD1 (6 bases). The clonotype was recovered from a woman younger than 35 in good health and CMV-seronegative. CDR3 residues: CASRVRGLLYGYTF. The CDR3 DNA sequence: TGTGCCAGCAGAGTCAGGGGCCTCCTCTATGGCTACACCTTC.